These T cell receptor beta chains were read from a single sample in a study of T cells after yellow fever vaccination. MiXCR was run by TCRdb on the 5' RACE reads, yielding one entry per CDR3 protein. The table has 42,000 or so distinct CDR3 sequences, 6% to 7% seen once; the top ten hold 14% to 15%. The sequenced sample was CD8+ T cells not binding an NS4B(214-222) dextramer, sorted from PBMCs, obtained 45 days after the yellow fever booster vaccination. These receptors were taken from a man younger than 45 who received the YFV17D yellow fever vaccine. Each CDR3 is given with its conserved first and last residue. The D gene is left open where the match is weak. For some rows the clone size is stated as once, few or many, or as a class when expanded; others skip it.

abundance: many; d_gene: TRBD1; j_gene: TRBJ1-2; v_gene: TRBV5-1; CDR3aa: CASSETGSKGYTF; CDR3nt: TGCGCCAGCAGCGAGACAGGGAGTAAGGGCTACACCTTC
abundance: many; d_gene: TRBD2; j_gene: TRBJ2-3; v_gene: TRBV4-2; CDR3aa: CASSPLGTSRTDTQYF; CDR3nt: TGTGCCAGCAGCCCCCTCGGGACTAGCCGCACAGATACGCAGTATTTT
abundance: many; d_gene: TRBD2; j_gene: TRBJ2-5; v_gene: TRBV6-5; CDR3aa: CASSYLAGGPGETQYF; CDR3nt: TGTGCCAGCAGTTACTTAGCGGGAGGGCCAGGGGAGACCCAGTACTTC
abundance: many; d_gene: NA; j_gene: TRBJ2-5; v_gene: TRBV12-5; CDR3aa: CASGRQGERGETQYF; CDR3nt: TGTGCTAGTGGTAGGCAGGGTGAGCGTGGAGAGACCCAGTACTTC
abundance: many; d_gene: TRBD1; j_gene: TRBJ2-7; v_gene: TRBV4-3; CDR3aa: CASSQDLGGAVYEQYF; CDR3nt: TGCGCCAGCAGCCAAGATTTAGGGGGCGCGGTATACGAGCAGTACTTC
abundance: NA; d_gene: TRBD1; j_gene: TRBJ1-5; v_gene: TRBV5-4; CDR3aa: CASSRQGSNQPQHF; CDR3nt: TGTGCCAGCTCCCGACAGGGAAGCAATCAGCCCCAGCATTTT
abundance: many; d_gene: NA; j_gene: TRBJ2-7; v_gene: TRBV20-1; CDR3aa: CSARDMGVRQYF; CDR3nt: TGCAGTGCTAGAGATATGGGGGTCAGGCAGTACTTC
abundance: many; d_gene: NA; j_gene: TRBJ2-7; v_gene: TRBV6-6; CDR3aa: CASSGDMTYEQYF; CDR3nt: TGTGCCAGCAGTGGGGACATGACCTACGAGCAGTACTTC
abundance: many; d_gene: TRBD2; j_gene: TRBJ2-1; v_gene: TRBV20-1; CDR3aa: CSARPSGSYNEQFF; CDR3nt: TGCAGTGCTAGGCCTAGCGGGAGCTACAATGAGCAGTTCTTC
abundance: many; d_gene: NA; j_gene: TRBJ2-2; v_gene: TRBV7-3; CDR3aa: CASSLFGGMNTGELFF; CDR3nt: TGTGCCAGCAGCTTATTTGGTGGGATGAACACCGGGGAGCTGTTTTTT
abundance: many; d_gene: TRBD2; j_gene: TRBJ2-7; v_gene: TRBV12-3/TRBV12-4; CDR3aa: CASTSGTNEQYF; CDR3nt: TGTGCCAGCACTAGCGGGACAAACGAGCAGTACTTC
abundance: NA; d_gene: NA; j_gene: TRBJ1-5; v_gene: TRBV11-2; CDR3aa: CASSLAYRDGGDQPQHF; CDR3nt: TGTGCCAGCAGCTTAGCTTACAGGGACGGCGGGGATCAGCCCCAGCATTTT
abundance: NA; d_gene: NA; j_gene: TRBJ1-1; v_gene: TRBV6-2/TRBV6-3; CDR3aa: CASSLRTEAFF; CDR3nt: TGTGCCAGCAGTTTGAGGACTGAAGCTTTCTTT
abundance: many; d_gene: NA; j_gene: TRBJ2-2; v_gene: TRBV12-3/TRBV12-4; CDR3aa: CANARPDTGELFF; CDR3nt: TGTGCCAATGCGAGACCGGACACCGGGGAGCTGTTTTTT
abundance: many; d_gene: TRBD2; j_gene: TRBJ2-1; v_gene: TRBV5-1; CDR3aa: CASSLGGLVNEQFF; CDR3nt: TGCGCCAGCAGCTTGGGGGGACTAGTCAATGAGCAGTTCTTC
abundance: many; d_gene: TRBD2; j_gene: TRBJ2-7; v_gene: TRBV7-6; CDR3aa: CASSPGGSGTYSYEQYF; CDR3nt: TGTGCCAGCAGCCCGGGGGGGAGCGGGACTTATTCCTACGAGCAGTACTTC
abundance: many; d_gene: TRBD2; j_gene: TRBJ2-3; v_gene: TRBV29-1; CDR3aa: CSIQGLGLAGVWADTQYF; CDR3nt: TGCAGCATCCAAGGCCTGGGGCTAGCGGGAGTCTGGGCAGATACGCAGTATTTT
abundance: many; d_gene: NA; j_gene: TRBJ1-5; v_gene: TRBV5-6; CDR3aa: CASSLGSLEQPQHF; CDR3nt: TGTGCCAGCAGCTTGGGAAGTCTAGAACAGCCCCAGCATTTT
abundance: many; d_gene: TRBD2; j_gene: TRBJ2-2; v_gene: TRBV7-8; CDR3aa: CASSPNALAGAGELFF; CDR3nt: TGTGCCAGCAGCCCCAATGCTCTAGCGGGAGCCGGGGAGCTGTTTTTT
abundance: many; d_gene: NA; j_gene: TRBJ2-7; v_gene: TRBV4-2; CDR3aa: CASSHGEGSYEQYF; CDR3nt: TGTGCCAGCAGCCACGGTGAAGGCTCCTACGAGCAGTACTTC
abundance: many; d_gene: NA; j_gene: TRBJ2-1; v_gene: TRBV20-1; CDR3aa: CSATGDSYNEQFF; CDR3nt: TGCAGTGCTACCGGGGATTCCTACAATGAGCAGTTCTTC
abundance: many; d_gene: NA; j_gene: TRBJ2-3; v_gene: TRBV15; CDR3aa: CATSRDVGSDTQYF; CDR3nt: TGTGCCACCAGCAGAGATGTGGGGTCAGATACGCAGTATTTT
abundance: many; d_gene: TRBD2; j_gene: TRBJ2-3; v_gene: TRBV7-2; CDR3aa: CASSSWTSGASTDTQYF; CDR3nt: TGTGCCAGCAGCTCCTGGACTAGCGGGGCTAGCACAGATACGCAGTATTTT
abundance: many; d_gene: TRBD2; j_gene: TRBJ2-7; v_gene: TRBV12-3/TRBV12-4; CDR3aa: CASGSPSGGGEPEQYF; CDR3nt: TGTGCCAGCGGATCCCCTAGCGGTGGGGGGGAGCCTGAGCAGTACTTC
abundance: many; d_gene: NA; j_gene: TRBJ2-2; v_gene: TRBV27; CDR3aa: CASTQGWPGELFF; CDR3nt: TGTGCCAGCACCCAAGGCTGGCCCGGGGAGCTGTTTTTT
abundance: few; d_gene: NA; j_gene: TRBJ1-2; v_gene: TRBV11-2; CDR3aa: CASSLGGLVYGYTF; CDR3nt: TGTGCCAGCAGCTTAGGGGGGCTCGTCTATGGCTACACCTTC
abundance: NA; d_gene: NA; j_gene: TRBJ2-1; v_gene: TRBV7-2; CDR3aa: CASSLGPDPYNEQFF; CDR3nt: TGTGCCAGCAGCTTGGGTCCGGACCCCTACAATGAGCAGTTCTTC
abundance: many; d_gene: NA; j_gene: TRBJ2-1; v_gene: TRBV11-2; CDR3aa: CASSARPEGNEQFF; CDR3nt: TGTGCCAGCAGCGCCCGGCCGGAGGGCAATGAGCAGTTCTTC
abundance: many; d_gene: TRBD1; j_gene: TRBJ2-7; v_gene: TRBV29-1; CDR3aa: CSVQGAGEQYF; CDR3nt: TGCAGCGTGCAGGGGGCAGGGGAGCAGTACTTC
abundance: many; d_gene: TRBD1; j_gene: TRBJ1-4; v_gene: TRBV11-2; CDR3aa: CASSDTGVEKLFF; CDR3nt: TGTGCCAGCAGCGACACAGGGGTGGAAAAACTGTTTTTT
abundance: many; d_gene: NA; j_gene: TRBJ2-3; v_gene: TRBV4-1; CDR3aa: CASSQGVQGADTQYF; CDR3nt: TGCGCCAGCAGCCAAGGAGTGCAGGGTGCAGATACGCAGTATTTT
abundance: NA; d_gene: NA; j_gene: TRBJ1-1; v_gene: TRBV29-1; CDR3aa: CSVTTNTEAFF; CDR3nt: TGCAGCGTCACAACGAACACTGAAGCTTTCTTT
abundance: many; d_gene: NA; j_gene: TRBJ1-4; v_gene: TRBV7-2; CDR3aa: CASSPGGPIATNEKLFF; CDR3nt: TGTGCCAGCAGCCCTGGGGGCCCCATTGCAACTAATGAAAAACTGTTTTTT
abundance: many; d_gene: TRBD2; j_gene: TRBJ2-1; v_gene: TRBV20-1; CDR3aa: CSARDLGGLGGYEQFF; CDR3nt: TGCAGTGCTAGAGATCTCGGGGGACTAGGAGGGTATGAGCAGTTCTTC
abundance: many; d_gene: NA; j_gene: TRBJ2-1; v_gene: TRBV20-1; CDR3aa: CSARVTVAYNEQFF; CDR3nt: TGCAGTGCTAGAGTAACCGTCGCCTACAATGAGCAGTTCTTC
abundance: many; d_gene: NA; j_gene: TRBJ2-3; v_gene: TRBV15; CDR3aa: CATSRELLSRDTQYF; CDR3nt: TGTGCCACCAGCAGAGAGTTACTTTCTCGAGATACGCAGTATTTT
abundance: many; d_gene: NA; j_gene: TRBJ2-2; v_gene: TRBV7-6; CDR3aa: CASSADSGTNTGELFF; CDR3nt: TGTGCCAGCAGCGCGGATTCCGGGACGAACACCGGGGAGCTGTTTTTT
abundance: many; d_gene: NA; j_gene: TRBJ2-1; v_gene: TRBV28; CDR3aa: CASSLILRSSYNEQFF; CDR3nt: TGTGCCAGCAGTTTGATCTTGCGGAGCTCCTACAATGAGCAGTTCTTC
abundance: few; d_gene: NA; j_gene: TRBJ2-7; v_gene: TRBV7-8; CDR3aa: CASSRRDYEQYF; CDR3nt: TGTGCCAGCAGCCGGCGGGACTACGAGCAGTACTTC
abundance: few; d_gene: NA; j_gene: TRBJ2-7; v_gene: TRBV12-3/TRBV12-4; CDR3aa: CASSFIPGLTPLYEQYF; CDR3nt: TGTGCCAGCAGTTTTATCCCTGGCCTCACCCCCCTCTACGAGCAGTACTTC
abundance: many; d_gene: NA; j_gene: TRBJ1-1; v_gene: TRBV5-1; CDR3aa: CASSLGREAFF; CDR3nt: TGCGCCAGCAGCTTGGGACGTGAAGCTTTCTTT
abundance: many; d_gene: NA; j_gene: TRBJ2-5; v_gene: TRBV7-2; CDR3aa: CASSIDPPPETQYF; CDR3nt: TGTGCCAGCAGCATAGATCCGCCCCCGGAGACCCAGTACTTC
abundance: many; d_gene: TRBD1; j_gene: TRBJ2-3; v_gene: TRBV19; CDR3aa: CASSAPGTGAAGTQYF; CDR3nt: TGTGCCAGTAGTGCCCCCGGGACAGGGGCCGCCGGGACGCAGTATTTT
abundance: few; d_gene: TRBD1; j_gene: TRBJ2-2; v_gene: TRBV9; CDR3aa: CASSGQGALNTGELFF; CDR3nt: TGTGCCAGCAGCGGACAGGGGGCGTTGAACACCGGGGAGCTGTTTTTT
abundance: many; d_gene: NA; j_gene: TRBJ2-7; v_gene: TRBV28; CDR3aa: CASSPLGQLEEQYF; CDR3nt: TGTGCCAGCAGCCCTCTTGGACAGCTTGAAGAGCAGTACTTC